This T cell receptor beta chain was recovered during a study of cytomegalovirus exposure and HLA in healthy donors. The study's findings and limits: A few CMV-associated chains were confirmed in vitro to be specific for CMV antigens. Roughly uniform sequencing depth across donors was assumed, possibly incorrectly. Productive status was seen about 90% or about 30% of the time for most TCR beta V segments in an earlier analysis.

CDR1 and CDR2 (germline): SGHTA, FQGTGA. With 3 bases clipped from V and 4 bases from J, the junction kept 6 bases outside the gene matches. CDR3 length equals 15 residues. Sampled while nominally healthy, donors likely had unrecorded immune exposures. This clone was seen once. Its cognate antigen is unknown. The PCR had 60 Vbeta and 13 Jbeta primers. TCRdb's table, derived via immunoSEQ multiplex PCR, lists solely in-frame clones and lacks some. The sample lists 200,000 to 250,000 clones, approximately 80% occurring once. The sample consisted of PBMCs. The rearrangement links TRBV7-3 to TRBJ2-5, with 9 bases identical to TRBD1. The clonotype comes from a man aged 30 to 45 in good health and CMV-seronegative. The CDR3 nucleotides are TGTGCCAGCAGCTTGGACAGGGGAGCGGTAGAGACCCAGTACTTC. It encodes CASSLDRGAVETQYF.